Sequencing of this TCR beta chain was carried out in a study of blood T cell repertoires in COVID-19. Study overall: COVID-19 samples from acute and convalescent phases originated in the United States, Italy and Spain. Sources were T cells, B-cell-depleted T cells, or PBMCs; the material itself was cDNA or gDNA.

This clone appeared a single time. Study processing details: Quantification of nucleated cells was approximated via reference gene primer amplification. TCRdb's copy holds only in-frame clones and misses some; the assay was immunoSEQ multiplex PCR. V and J calls and clone size are as listed in that table; D and trimming were resolved from the DNA. The data show 330,000 or so clones, roughly 87% seen once. Followed over time, Seattle patients had been enrolled while infection was active. The CDR3 sequence is 16 residues long. V was cut by 3 bases and J by 0 bases, with 9 bases left in between. CDR1 and CDR2 from the germline V gene are MNHEY and SMNVEV (reference sequence).

The TCR sequence derives from a man aged 30 to 45 with COVID-19, enrolled during active disease. The chain recombines TRBV27 with TRBJ2-6, with D uncertain. Material: peripheral blood. This chain's CDR3 is CASSFHPVSGANVLTF. CDR3 nucleotides: TGTGCCAGCAGTTTCCATCCAGTCTCTGGGGCCAACGTCCTGACTTTC.